The 8 T cell receptor beta chains given below trace back to one sample, sequenced in a study of identical twins. TCRdb reprocessed the 5' RACE reads with MiXCR, giving one entry per CDR3 protein. Of hundreds of thousands of distinct CDR3 sequences in the sample, roughly 6% were seen once. The specimen was naive T cells sorted from blood. Receptor source: a man aged 18 to 30 in good health.

This clonotype was seen more than once but under ten times. The chain carries TRBV4-3 and TRBJ2-7, with 9 bases aligning to TRBD1. The CDR3 runs 14 residues. Trimming cost V 4 bases and J 3 bases; bases outside gene matches: 4. Germline V gene sequence: CDR1 LGHNA, CDR2 YSLEER. The CDR3 reads CASSRDRDDYEQYF. The CDR3 coding sequence is TGCGCCAGCAGCCGGGACAGGGATGACTACGAGCAGTACTTC.

This clonotype was seen at least ten times. The V call is TRBV12-3 or TRBV12-4, the J call TRBJ1-1; D remains ambiguous. The germline V and J ends were trimmed by 4 bases and 0 bases, with 9 bases remaining between them. CDR3 length: 14 amino acids. In DNA form, the CDR3 reads TGTGCCAGCAGTTCTCGGGCCATGAACACTGAAGCTTTCTTT. The encoded protein is CASSSRAMNTEAFF.

The chain has TRBV5-1 and TRBJ2-5, with a possible D match to TRBD2 (5 bases). The CDR3 is 14 amino acids. The V and J ends lost 0 bases and 7 bases respectively, with 13 bases between them. The germline CDR1 and CDR2 sequences are SGHRS and YFSETQ. CDR3 residues: CASSLDTGTGTQYF. The CDR3 DNA follows: TGCGCCAGCAGCTTGGATACGGGAACTGGGACCCAGTACTTC.

This clonotype occurred many times. V usage is TRBV5-1 and J usage is TRBJ2-7, with a weak D call TRBD1 (6 bases). V dropped 0 bases and J dropped 3 bases, with 19 bases sitting between them. CDR1 SGHRS and CDR2 YFSETQ come from the germline V gene. The CDR3 has 17 amino acids. The CDR3 nucleotides read TGCGCCAGCAGCTTGGGGTCGGCAGGGGTCCCCTTCTACGAGCAGTACTTC. It yields the protein CASSLGSAGVPFYEQYF.

This clonotype was counted at least ten times. The gene calls are TRBV5-1 and TRBJ2-1, with TRBD2 identical over 7 bases. V shed 2 bases, J shed 8 bases, and the junction held 16 bases outside the gene matches. Looked up from germline, CDR1 is SGHRS and CDR2 is YFSETQ. The length of the CDR3 is 17 residues. The CDR3 DNA follows: TGCGCCAGCAGCTTCGTCGATCGTCAGGGAGGGCCATATGAGCAGTTCTTC. Residues: CASSFVDRQGGPYEQFF.

This clonotype was detected ten times or more. The chain joins TRBV9 to TRBJ2-7, with 12 bases that match TRBD2. With 0 bases clipped from V and 4 bases from J, the junction kept 2 bases outside the gene matches. The CDR3 is 15 amino acids. Germline CDR1 is SGDLS and CDR2 is YYNGEE. The CDR3 DNA reads as TGTGCCAGCAGCGTAGGGCTAGCGGGAGGGTACGAGCAGTACTTC. This gives the protein CASSVGLAGGYEQYF.

This rearrangement joins TRBV20-1 to TRBJ2-5, with TRBD2 identical over 12 bases. The CDR3 is made up of 18 amino acids. V dropped 3 bases and J dropped 4; count of bases not matched to a gene: 15. The V gene's germline CDR1 is DFQATT and CDR2 SNEGSKA (reference sequence). For the CDR3, the DNA is TGCAGTGCTAGCTATTTGACTAGCGGGAGAGTCGCCGGAGAGACCCAGTACTTC. As protein: CSASYLTSGRVAGETQYF.

The chain links TRBV4-2 to TRBJ2-3, with 8 bases matching TRBD1. Germline V gives CDR1 LGHNA, CDR2 YNFKEQ. The trim removed 2 bases at V and 4 bases at J, leaving 5 bases unmatched. The CDR3 length is 15 residues. CDR3 coding DNA: TGTGCCAGCAGCCAAAGGACAGGGACTTCAGATACGCAGTATTTT. Its protein is CASSQRTGTSDTQYF.